Listed below are T cell receptor beta chains from one sample, sequenced in a study of beta chain features in type 1 diabetes. The assay was immunoSEQ multiplex PCR, and TCRdb's table has in-frame clones only and misses some. The table has 200,000 to 250,000 clones, 9.5% to 13% seen once. The source material was central memory CD4+ T cells from blood. The receptors were sampled from a man younger than 30 in good health. Each CDR3 is given with its conserved first and last residue. D genes are given only for firm matches. Rows give clone size only sometimes, using once, few, many, or a class for an expanded clone.

d_gene,len,j_gene,v_gene,abundance,CDR3nt,CDR3aa
.,13,TRBJ2-3,TRBV18,.,TGTGCCAGCTCACCACCGGGCACAGATACGCAGTATTTT,CASSPPGTDTQYF
TRBD1,14,TRBJ1-1,TRBV5-4,many,TGTGCCAGCAGCTCACAGGGGGCGGACACTGAAGCTTTCTTT,CASSSQGADTEAFF
TRBD1,14,TRBJ1-2,TRBV4-3,few,TGCGCCAGCAGCCAAGAACAGGGGGTTGGCGGCTACACCTTC,CASSQEQGVGGYTF
.,11,TRBJ2-1,TRBV4-1,few,TGCGCCAGCAGCCGTCTGAATGAGCAGTTCTTC,CASSRLNEQFF
TRBD2,16,TRBJ2-2,TRBV5-1,few,TGCGCCAGCAGCTTGGCGCTAGCGGTCAACACCGGGGAGCTGTTTTTT,CASSLALAVNTGELFF
TRBD1,15,TRBJ1-1,TRBV30,few,TGTGCCTGGAGTTTACCGACAGGGGCCACCACTGAAGCTTTCTTT,CAWSLPTGATTEAFF
TRBD1,18,TRBJ2-5,TRBV7-3,once,TGTGCCAGCAGCTTAACTTCGAGGCGTGCAGGGGGCCTCGAGACCCAGTACTTC,CASSLTSRRAGGLETQYF
.,15,TRBJ2-7,TRBV5-1,.,TGCGCCAGCAGCTTGGAAGCAGCGCGAGGCTACGAGCAGTACTTC,CASSLEAARGYEQYF
.,12,TRBJ2-7,TRBV30,many,TGTGCCTGGAGTGTCAACAGGGACGAGCAGTACTTC,CAWSVNRDEQYF
.,16,TRBJ2-5,TRBV7-2,.,TGTGCCAGCAGCTTAGTCGGGACACCCTACCAAGAGACCCAGTACTTC,CASSLVGTPYQETQYF
TRBD1,12,TRBJ2-7,TRBV5-1,.,TGCGCCAGCCGGACAGGGGCCTACGAGCAGTACTTC,CASRTGAYEQYF
TRBD2,14,TRBJ2-7,TRBV28,few,TGTGCCAGCCATGGACTAGCGGGAGTCCACGAGCAGTACTTC,CASHGLAGVHEQYF
.,13,TRBJ2-1,TRBV12-2,few,TGTGCAAGTCGCTTAGGGTGTTACAATGAGCAGTTCTTC,CASRLGCYNEQFF
.,16,TRBJ1-1,TRBV30,.,TGTGCCTGGAGGCGCCTCGTCGGACCGAGGAACACTGAAGCTTTCTTT,CAWRRLVGPRNTEAFF
.,12,TRBJ2-2,TRBV9,few,TGTGCCAGCAGCGTAGTCTCCGGGGAGCTGTTTTTT,CASSVVSGELFF
.,13,TRBJ2-2,TRBV10-1,few,TGCGCCAGCAGTGACGGGCGGACCGGGGAGCTGTTTTTT,CASSDGRTGELFF
TRBD2,15,TRBJ2-1,TRBV30,.,TGTGCCTGGAGTGGGACTAGCGGGAGTAGGAATGAGCAGTTCTTC,CAWSGTSGSRNEQFF
.,13,TRBJ2-7,TRBV15,.,TGTGCCACCAGCAGAGTTAACAGCTACGAGCAGTACTTC,CATSRVNSYEQYF
.,14,TRBJ1-2,TRBV5-1,.,TGCGCCAGCAGCACACCACAGGGCGGTGACGGCTACACCTTC,CASSTPQGGDGYTF
TRBD2,16,TRBJ2-1,TRBV7-2,.,TGTGCCAGCAGCTCCCAAGGACTAGCGGGAGCGGGGGAGCAGTTCTTC,CASSSQGLAGAGEQFF
.,13,TRBJ2-4,TRBV30,few,TGTGCCTGGAGTGTCGGTAGCGGCCGGCCCCAGTACTTC,CAWSVGSGRPQYF
TRBD1,13,TRBJ2-4,TRBV5-1,few,TGCGCCAGCAGCTGGGACAGTGAAAACATTCAGTACTTC,CASSWDSENIQYF
.,16,TRBJ1-5,TRBV7-8,.,TGTGCCAGCAGCTTAGCTCGGGGGCTCGGCACTCAGCCCCAGCATTTT,CASSLARGLGTQPQHF
TRBD1,16,TRBJ2-1,TRBV5-4,few,TGTGCCAGCAGCGGTACCGGGACAGGTATTCACAATGAGCAGTTCTTC,CASSGTGTGIHNEQFF
.,16,TRBJ2-6,TRBV4-2,few,TGTGCCAGCAGCCAAGAACCGGGAGCCGGGGCCAACGTCCTGACTTTC,CASSQEPGAGANVLTF
TRBD1,16,TRBJ2-3,TRBV7-2,few,TGTGCCAGGGCCGAACAGACAGGGGCCTTTGGAGATACGCAGTATTTT,CARAEQTGAFGDTQYF
.,14,TRBJ2-7,TRBV16,few,TGTGCCAGCAGCCAATCGATGGCAGGCAACGAGCAGTACTTC,CASSQSMAGNEQYF
.,15,TRBJ1-1,TRBV30,many,TGTGCCTGGAAACCTTGGGGGGGACCCAGCACTGAAGCTTTCTTT,CAWKPWGGPSTEAFF
TRBD2,15,TRBJ2-7,TRBV2,few,TGTGCCAGCAGTGAGGGACTAGCGGGGTTCTACGAGCAGTACTTC,CASSEGLAGFYEQYF
.,14,TRBJ2-3,TRBV2,.,TGTGCCAGCAGGCCTAGATCTAGCACAGATACGCAGTATTTT,CASRPRSSTDTQYF
.,14,TRBJ2-1,TRBV5-6,few,TGTGCCAGCGTCCCTTTGGGGAACTACAATGAGCAGTTCTTC,CASVPLGNYNEQFF
.,16,TRBJ2-7,TRBV19,.,TGTGCCAGTAGGCGGACAGCACGAGCCTTCTCCTACGAGCAGTACTTC,CASRRTARAFSYEQYF
.,15,TRBJ2-7,TRBV2,many,TGTGCCAGCAGGGACCTAGAGGTCCCCTCCTACGAGCAGTACTTC,CASRDLEVPSYEQYF
TRBD1,16,TRBJ2-3,TRBV5-1,many,TGCGCCAGCAGCGTAGGTGACAGGGGGAGCACAGATACGCAGTATTTT,CASSVGDRGSTDTQYF
.,14,TRBJ1-1,TRBV7-8,few,TGTGCCAGCAGCCAGCAAGGCGGGAACACTGAAGCTTTCTTT,CASSQQGGNTEAFF
TRBD1,15,TRBJ2-1,TRBV18,many,TGTGCCAGCTCACTAGACAGGGGGACGCGGAATGAGCAGTTCTTC,CASSLDRGTRNEQFF
TRBD2,16,TRBJ2-1,TRBV7-8,few,TGTGCCAGCAGCTTACCTTCTAGCGGGGGTTACAATGAGCAGTTCTTC,CASSLPSSGGYNEQFF
.,13,TRBJ2-4,TRBV7-2,many,TGTGCCAGCAGCCCGAGCGTACCGATAATTCAGTACTTC,CASSPSVPIIQYF
TRBD1,14,TRBJ2-3,TRBV2,.,TGTGCCAGCTTGGCGGACAGGGGGCGGGATACGCAGTATTTT,CASLADRGRDTQYF
.,13,TRBJ1-1,TRBV7-9,.,TGTGCCAGCAGCTTAACACGAGGGACTGAAGCTTTCTTT,CASSLTRGTEAFF
.,14,TRBJ1-2,TRBV6-5,.,TGTGCCAGCAGTTCCCGATGGGGTTACTATGGCTACACCTTC,CASSSRWGYYGYTF
TRBD2,16,TRBJ2-5,TRBV5-4,few,TGTGCCAGCAGCCCGACTAGCGGACCCTTAGGGGAGACCCAGTACTTC,CASSPTSGPLGETQYF
.,15,TRBJ1-2,TRBV4-1,many,TGCGCCAGCAGCTCCCAGACGGCAGCTAACTATGGCTACACCTTC,CASSSQTAANYGYTF
.,13,TRBJ2-1,TRBV10-3,many,TGTGCCACCGGGGACTCGAACTCCAATGAGCAGTTCTTC,CATGDSNSNEQFF
TRBD1,18,TRBJ2-1,TRBV19,.,TGTGCCAGTAGTATAGACGCCCTCAGGGGGAATACCCACAATGAGCAGTTCTTC,CASSIDALRGNTHNEQFF
TRBD1,15,TRBJ2-1,TRBV4-1,.,TGCGCCAGCAGCTCCGGGACAGCCTCCTACAATGAGCAGTTCTTC,CASSSGTASYNEQFF
.,15,TRBJ2-1,TRBV19,.,TGTGCCAGTACCCTTAAGGGTACCTGGGGGATTGAGCAGTTCTTC,CASTLKGTWGIEQFF
.,16,TRBJ1-1,TRBV4-2,many,TGTGCCAGCAGCCAAGGTCGGGGTCCCGTCGACACTGAAGCTTTCTTT,CASSQGRGPVDTEAFF
TRBD1,13,TRBJ2-7,TRBV10-3,.,TGTGCCATCAGTGGGGGGACAGGGGCCGAGCAGTACTTC,CAISGGTGAEQYF
TRBD1,14,TRBJ2-5,TRBV19,.,TGTGCCAGTAGTAAGGACAGGCGTCAAGAGACCCAGTACTTC,CASSKDRRQETQYF
TRBD1,17,TRBJ2-7,TRBV7-8,.,TGTGCCAGCAGCTTAGAGGCAGGGGGTACCAGAATATACGAGCAGTACTTC,CASSLEAGGTRIYEQYF
.,13,TRBJ2-1,TRBV19,few,TGTGCCAGTAGTATAGCGTGGGCAGGTGAGCAGTTCTTC,CASSIAWAGEQFF